This entry is about one TCR beta chain. Original handling: Counts of nucleated cells, estimated from reference gene primer amplification, were obtained. Clones were sequenced by immunoSEQ multiplex PCR, and TCRdb holds only the in-frame ones, with some missing. The D gene and trimming were derived from the DNA, and the V and J assignments and clone size from that table. Among approximately 470,000 clones listed, around 87% were seen once. Those who participated ranged in age from roughly 18 to 90 years and resided in roughly 26 US areas. Cohort 3 donors were reported recovered after two negative PCRs, clearance, or symptom resolution. These data belong to a study of blood T cell repertoires in COVID-19. Study-wide background: COVID-19 samples, acute and convalescent, were from the United States, Italy and Spain.

Germline CDR1 SGHRS, CDR2 YFSETQ. The CDR3 contains 15 residues. V was trimmed by 0 bases and J by 10 bases, leaving 14 bases between them. The rearrangement joins TRBV5-1 to TRBJ1-6, with D unclear. Source material: PBMCs or T cells enriched from blood (not recorded which). This clonotype originated in a woman between 18 and 30 years old who had recovered from COVID-19. The CDR3 protein is CASSLEGGMRSPLHF. In nucleotides, the CDR3 is TGCGCCAGCAGCTTGGAGGGCGGGATGAGGTCACCCCTCCACTTT. The complete variable domain, with remaining parts taken from reference TRBV5-1 and TRBJ1-6, reads KAGVTQTPRYLIKTRGQQVTLSCSPISGHRSVSWYQQTPGQGLQFLFEYFSETQRNKGNFPGRFSGRQFSNSRSEMNVSTLELGDSALYLCASSLEGGMRSPLHFGNGTRLTVT.